This T cell receptor beta chain was recovered during a study of control samples from healthy donors and cancer patients. Assay: immunoSEQ multiplex PCR; the TCRdb copy retains only in-frame clones and omits some. The top ten hold more than 6.5% of the sample, which has 110,000 to 150,000 clones, about 90% seen once. Germline lookup yields CDR1 KGHDR and CDR2 SFDVKD. V was clipped by 7 bases and J by 6 bases, with 15 bases between them. The CDR3 has 13 residues. The sample was blood. This receptor was obtained from a man younger than 35 in good health. The chain joins TRBV24-1 to TRBJ2-7; D possibly corresponds to TRBD2 (6 bases). The CDR3 DNA follows: TGTGCCACCAGCGGGCGGGGCTGGGGCGAGCAGTACTTC. Translated: CATSGRGWGEQYF.